Each of the 5 T cell receptor beta chains below was sequenced from the same sample in a study of beta chain features in type 1 diabetes. As every portion of the isolated RNA was reverse transcribed, the sequencing read expressed TCRB transcripts. Assay: immunoSEQ multiplex PCR; the TCRdb copy retains only in-frame clones and omits some. The table lists under 400,000 clones, roughly 12% of them singletons. The sequenced sample was naive CD4+ T cells from blood. The receptors shown here come from a young man in good health.

V is TRBV4-2 and J is TRBJ1-1, with D possibly TRBD1 on 6 matching bases. The CDR3 covers 17 residues. Trimming stripped 1 base from V and 0 bases from J, with 15 bases between. Germline V gives CDR1 LGHNA, CDR2 YNFKEQ. The CDR3 here is CASSQGVQGPLNTEAFF. CDR3 DNA: TGTGCCAGCAGCCAAGGAGTCCAGGGGCCTTTGAACACTGAAGCTTTCTTT.

This rearrangement joins TRBV29-1 to TRBJ2-7, with D unclear. The V gene lost 7 bases and the J gene lost 0 bases, with 7 bases spanning the gap. Germline values: CDR1 SQVTM, CDR2 ANQGSEA. The CDR3 spans 11 residues. This chain's CDR3 is CSADNSYEQYF. The CDR3 DNA follows: TGCAGCGCAGACAACTCCTACGAGCAGTACTTC.

This clone was observed a few times. The chain uses TRBV10-3 and TRBJ2-7; D is possibly TRBD2 (6 bases). Trimming stripped 0 bases from V and 3 bases from J, with 12 bases between. The germline V gene has CDR1 ENHRY and CDR2 SYGVKD. CDR3 length: 15 amino acids. This CDR3 reads CAISESRGLNYEQYF. In DNA form, the CDR3 reads TGTGCCATCAGTGAGTCTAGAGGACTAAACTACGAGCAGTACTTC.

The chain joins TRBV28 to TRBJ1-2, with 9 bases that match TRBD1. After removal of 5 bases from V and 6 bases from J, the junction contained 7 bases not matched to a gene. Germline V gene data show CDR1 as MDHEN and CDR2 as SYDVKM. The length of the CDR3 is 14 residues. This CDR3 reads CASSRGQGPDGYTF. The CDR3 nucleotides read TGTGCCAGCAGTCGGGGACAGGGTCCGGATGGCTACACCTTC.

Only a few counts were recorded for this clone. The V call is TRBV13, the J call TRBJ1-2; 7 positions match TRBD1. J lost 4 bases, V lost 4 bases, and 9 bases had no gene match. Germline-derived CDR1 and CDR2 are PRHDT and FYEKMQ (reference sequence). The CDR3 contains 15 residues. The CDR3 loop is CASSSTGVTTYGYTF. CDR3 DNA sequence: TGTGCCAGCAGCTCAACAGGGGTTACGACCTATGGCTACACCTTC.